What follows describes a single TCR beta chain. Its antigen is not known. The data derive from a study of cytomegalovirus exposure and HLA in healthy donors. Study summary: HLA-typed donors were the source of about 90 million unique TCRs held in an early data release. General observations from the study: Researchers catalogued roughly 150 TCR beta chains as cytomegalovirus-associated. Per a later analysis, 15,000 to 20,000 TCR beta sequences showed association with HLA alleles at 0.05 false discovery rate. Later analysis placed DRB1 highest and HLA-C lowest in TCR association rates, which differed by HLA locus.

The germline CDR1 and CDR2 sequences are MNHNY and SVGAGI (reference sequence). The V end was cut by 2 bases, the J end by 2 bases, with 7 bases between. This CDR3 spans 13 amino acids. Researchers ran the PCR with 60 Vbeta and 13 Jbeta primers. Libraries were prepared by immunoSEQ multiplex PCR; TCRdb keeps only in-frame clonotypes and omits some of them. The sample has under 170,000 clones, 75% to 85% seen once. The rearrangement links TRBV6-6 to TRBJ2-7; D not resolved. Sequences were obtained from PBMCs. The TCR originated in a man aged 50-60 years in good health and CMV-seropositive. CDR3: CASSYERAYEQYF. In DNA form, the CDR3 reads TGTGCCAGCAGTTACGAACGAGCCTACGAGCAGTACTTC.